This TCR beta chain is drawn from a study of neurological immune-mediated disorders. This clonotype has a handful of counts. As healthy controls, volunteers from a blood bank in Maryland, USA, were used. Unsorted libraries were generated from 2 million PBMCs held at -80 degrees C. The making of cDNA relied on 5'RACE with 10-nucleotide random UMIs. A single run covered 15-18 subjects with over 200 million TCR-beta sequences. MiXCR, applied by TCRdb to the 5' RACE reads, yields one record per CDR3 protein. Of under 50,000 distinct CDR3 sequences listed, about 23% are singletons. The sequencing sample was made of PBMCs. This receptor was obtained from a woman in her seventies in good health.

The CDR3, as DNA: TGCAGTGCTATCTCGGTGGCTAGCACCACAGATACGCAGTATTTT. Amino acid sequence: CSAISVASTTDTQYF. V gene TRBV20-1 combines with J gene TRBJ2-3; a weak D match, TRBD2 (5 bases). Trimming shortened V by 4 bases and J by 2 bases, and 16 bases separated the two germline ends. This CDR3 is built from 15 residues. Germline CDR1 DFQATT, CDR2 SNEGSKA (reference sequence).